A selection of T cell receptor beta chains follows, all from one sample in a study of beta chain features in type 1 diabetes. Assay used: immunoSEQ multiplex PCR; TCRdb lists only in-frame clones, some missing. The table has under 850,000 clones, 13% seen once. Specimen: naive CD4+ T cells from blood. These receptors were obtained from a man between 18 and 29 years old with type 1 diabetes. CDR3s include the opening cysteine and the closing phenylalanine or tryptophan. D genes are given only for firm matches. Size is stated for part of the rows, as once, few or many counts, or as a class when the clone is expanded.

D gene,clone size,V gene,J gene,CDR3 DNA,CDR3 protein
TRBD1,few,TRBV10-3,TRBJ2-5,TGTGCCATCAGAGCCGGACAGGGCCAAGAGACCCAGTACTTC,CAIRAGQGQETQYF
.,.,TRBV10-3,TRBJ2-3,TGTGCCACCCAAACCCTAGCTCTCGGCACAGATACGCAGTATTTT,CATQTLALGTDTQYF
.,few,TRBV29-1,TRBJ1-1,TGCAGCGTTGGGGCCGGGAACACTGAAGCTTTCTTT,CSVGAGNTEAFF
.,few,TRBV30,TRBJ2-1,TGTGCCCAGCCCGGGCGCTCCAATGAGCAGTTCTTC,CAQPGRSNEQFF
TRBD2,few,TRBV6-5,TRBJ2-1,TGTGCCAGCAGTTACTCGCCCCGGGGGGGCTTCGGTGAGCAGTTCTTC,CASSYSPRGGFGEQFF
TRBD1,few,TRBV5-1,TRBJ1-1,TGCGCCAGCAGCTCGGGACAGATGAACACTGAAGCTTTCTTT,CASSSGQMNTEAFF
.,few,TRBV11-2,TRBJ2-1,TGTGCCAGCAGACAAGTGAGCTCCTACAATGAGCAGTTCTTC,CASRQVSSYNEQFF
.,few,TRBV11-2,TRBJ2-6,TGTGCCAGCCGGCCGGGGGAGCCTTACTCTGGGGCCAACGTCCTGACTTTC,CASRPGEPYSGANVLTF
.,few,TRBV10-3,TRBJ2-1,TGTGCCATCACCCCCGGGACTTCCTACAATGAGCAGTTCTTC,CAITPGTSYNEQFF
.,few,TRBV9,TRBJ1-1,TGTGCCAGCAGCGCCTCCACTGAAGCTTTCTTT,CASSASTEAFF
.,few,TRBV4-1,TRBJ1-3,TGCGCCAGTAGAGGCCCCGGACAGCCCTCTGGAAACACCATATATTTT,CASRGPGQPSGNTIYF
.,few,TRBV28,TRBJ2-4,TGTGCCAGCAGTTTGGGGGTGGCGGATCAGTACTTC,CASSLGVADQYF
.,.,TRBV5-1,TRBJ2-1,TGCGCCAGCAGCCAGGAGGGGGACTGGCAGTTCTTC,CASSQEGDWQFF
TRBD1,few,TRBV10-3,TRBJ2-2,TGTGCCATCAGTGACTGGACAGGGCCCAACACCGGGGAGCTGTTTTTT,CAISDWTGPNTGELFF
TRBD2,few,TRBV15,TRBJ2-3,TGTGCCACCAGCAGAGAAGAGGCGGGGGGCACAGATACGCAGTATTTT,CATSREEAGGTDTQYF
TRBD1,.,TRBV11-3,TRBJ2-1,TGTGCCAGCAGCCACGGACAGGCCCAACATGGGCAGTTCTTC,CASSHGQAQHGQFF
.,.,TRBV6-1,TRBJ1-2,TGTGCCAGCAGTCCCCAGGGGAACTATGGCTACACCTTC,CASSPQGNYGYTF
.,.,TRBV30,TRBJ1-2,TGTGCCTGGAGTGTATTGGGACCTGGTGGCTACACCTTC,CAWSVLGPGGYTF
.,few,TRBV28,TRBJ2-4,TGTGCCAGCAATTCCCTGGGGAAGGGTAAAAACATTCAGTACTTC,CASNSLGKGKNIQYF
.,few,TRBV14,TRBJ2-3,TGTGCCAGCAGCCCCCGACTAGCAGATACGCAGTATTTT,CASSPRLADTQYF
.,.,TRBV25-1,TRBJ2-5,TGTGCCAGCAGTGAATTGGCCGGGTATGAGACCCAGTACTTC,CASSELAGYETQYF
.,few,TRBV20-1,TRBJ2-7,TGCAGTGCTTTCCCGGGCTACGAGCAGTACTTC,CSAFPGYEQYF
.,few,TRBV4-1,TRBJ2-1,TGCGCCAGCAGCCAAGAAGGGGCAGGGACCAAAGGGGAGTTCTTC,CASSQEGAGTKGEFF
.,few,TRBV7-9,TRBJ1-1,TGTGCCAGCAGTGCTAGGGGAATTGAAGCTTTCTTT,CASSARGIEAFF
.,few,TRBV28,TRBJ1-5,TGTGCCAGCAGGGGGCTTACCGATGGCAATCAGCCCCAGCATTTT,CASRGLTDGNQPQHF
.,few,TRBV12-5,TRBJ2-2,TGTGCTAGTGGTAGACCAACAGGGAACACCGGGGAGCTGTTTTTT,CASGRPTGNTGELFF
.,.,TRBV4-1,TRBJ2-1,TGCGCCAGCAGCCAACCCACAGGGTGGCATGAGCAGTTCTTC,CASSQPTGWHEQFF
.,.,TRBV19,TRBJ1-1,TGTGCCAGTAGTCGTCAGGGGAGGACTGAAGCTTTCTTT,CASSRQGRTEAFF
.,few,TRBV7-9,TRBJ2-5,TGTGCCAGCAGCTTATGGCGGGGGCACCCCCAAGAGACCCAGTACTTC,CASSLWRGHPQETQYF
.,many,TRBV7-9,TRBJ1-3,TGTGCCAGCAGCGCGGCCACAGGGAGAGGAAACACCATATATTTT,CASSAATGRGNTIYF
.,.,TRBV5-4,TRBJ2-1,TGTGCCAGCAGGATACTAGAGAACAATGAGCAGTTCTTC,CASRILENNEQFF
TRBD1,.,TRBV19,TRBJ1-1,TGTGCCAGTAGTGCTCGACAGGGAGGAATTGGGGAAGCTTTCTTT,CASSARQGGIGEAFF
.,.,TRBV30,TRBJ1-2,TGTGCCTGGACCCTAGGCGAGTATGGCTACACCTTC,CAWTLGEYGYTF
.,few,TRBV18,TRBJ2-7,TGTGCCAGCTCACTTAAAGGGATAGGGCAGTACTTC,CASSLKGIGQYF
.,few,TRBV18,TRBJ1-2,TGTGCCAGCTCACCACCGGCAGGGTATGGCTACACCTTC,CASSPPAGYGYTF
TRBD1,few,TRBV7-6,TRBJ1-1,TGTGCCAGCAGCTCACAGGGGGACACTGAAGCTTTCTTT,CASSSQGDTEAFF
.,.,TRBV7-3,TRBJ2-2,TGTGCCAGCAGCTTAGGCCAGAACACCGGGGAGCTGTTTTTT,CASSLGQNTGELFF
.,few,TRBV30,TRBJ2-6,TGTGCCTGGAGTCTCAGTGTCGCTGGGGCCAACGTCCTGACTTTC,CAWSLSVAGANVLTF
.,.,TRBV11-2,TRBJ1-6,TGTGCCAGCAGCCCCCCGTTTTTGGGTTCACCCCTCCACTTT,CASSPPFLGSPLHF
.,few,TRBV11-2,TRBJ2-4,TGTGCCAGCAGCTTAGGATGGAGGGACGGAAACATTCAGTACTTC,CASSLGWRDGNIQYF
.,few,TRBV6-5,TRBJ2-3,TGTGCCAGCAGCCAAAGCACAGATACGCAGTATTTT,CASSQSTDTQYF
.,.,TRBV7-9,TRBJ2-6,TGTGCCAGCAGCTTAGGTCCAGGGACTGGGGCCAACGTCCTGACTTTC,CASSLGPGTGANVLTF
.,.,TRBV2,TRBJ2-5,TGTGCCGGGACTCTCAAAGAGACCCAGTACTTC,CAGTLKETQYF
.,.,TRBV10-3,TRBJ2-3,TGTGCCATCAGTGACAGGGGCTCTAGCACAGATACGCAGTATTTT,CAISDRGSSTDTQYF
.,.,TRBV7-3,TRBJ2-1,TGTGCCAGCAGCTTAGGCCTATCCCCATCGGGGGAGCAGTTCTTC,CASSLGLSPSGEQFF
TRBD1,.,TRBV7-2,TRBJ2-7,TGTGCCAGCAGCTTAGCCGGGACAGTCGGAGAGCAGTACTTC,CASSLAGTVGEQYF
TRBD1,.,TRBV9,TRBJ2-1,TGTGCCAGCAGCCCCCCTAATGTGGACAGGGTATACAATGAGCAGTTCTTC,CASSPPNVDRVYNEQFF
.,few,TRBV7-2,TRBJ2-5,TGTGCCAGCAGCTCGGGACGGGTGCTGGAGACCCAGTACTTC,CASSSGRVLETQYF
.,.,TRBV27,TRBJ1-5,TGTGCCAGCAGTTTAAGAGGGGCCAATCAGCCCCAGCATTTT,CASSLRGANQPQHF
.,few,TRBV6-1,TRBJ1-5,TGTGCCAGCAGTGGCGACAGTCGTAGCAATCAGCCCCAGCATTTT,CASSGDSRSNQPQHF
.,.,TRBV11-2,TRBJ1-2,TGTGCCAGCAGCTTAGATTGGGCAGGGCACTATGGCTACACCTTC,CASSLDWAGHYGYTF
TRBD1,.,TRBV10-3,TRBJ2-2,TGTGCCACCCTCGAGCAGGGACAGACCGGGGAGCTGTTTTTT,CATLEQGQTGELFF
.,few,TRBV19,TRBJ2-1,TGTGCCAGTAGTACAGGCCCTAATACCAATGAGCAGTTCTTC,CASSTGPNTNEQFF
.,.,TRBV19,TRBJ1-1,TGTGCCAGTAGCCAGACAGTGAACACTGAAGCTTTCTTT,CASSQTVNTEAFF
.,.,TRBV4-2,TRBJ2-7,TGTGCCAGCAGCCAAGATCCCCCTATCATGACAAGATCCTACGAGCAGTACTTC,CASSQDPPIMTRSYEQYF
.,few,TRBV27,TRBJ1-6,TGTGCCAGCATGAGTTTCCCGGACAATTCACCCCTCCACTTT,CASMSFPDNSPLHF
TRBD2,.,TRBV30,TRBJ2-7,TGTGCCTCATCCCAGAGTAGCGGGGTTGCCTACGAGCAGTACTTC,CASSQSSGVAYEQYF
.,.,TRBV6-4,TRBJ2-6,TGTGCCAGCAGTGACTCAGCTGGGGCCAACGTCCTGACTTTC,CASSDSAGANVLTF
.,.,TRBV9,TRBJ1-1,TGTGCCAGCAGCGTAGTGGCAGCCTCCATGAACACTGAAGCTTTCTTT,CASSVVAASMNTEAFF
.,few,TRBV28,TRBJ2-1,TGTGCCAGCAGTTTGTTTCCCTCCTACAATGAGCAGTTCTTC,CASSLFPSYNEQFF